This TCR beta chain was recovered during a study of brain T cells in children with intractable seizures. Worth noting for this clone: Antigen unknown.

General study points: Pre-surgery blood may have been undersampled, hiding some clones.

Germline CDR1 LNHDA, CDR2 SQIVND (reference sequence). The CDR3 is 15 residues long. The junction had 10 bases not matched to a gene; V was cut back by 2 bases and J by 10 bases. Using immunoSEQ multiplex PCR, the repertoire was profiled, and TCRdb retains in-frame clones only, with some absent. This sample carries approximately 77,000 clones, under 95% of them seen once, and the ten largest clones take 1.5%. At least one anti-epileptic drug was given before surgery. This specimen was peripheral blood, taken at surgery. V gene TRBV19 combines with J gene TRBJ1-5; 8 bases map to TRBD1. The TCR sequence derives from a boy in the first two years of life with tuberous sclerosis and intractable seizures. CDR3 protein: CASSIMGTGLEPQHF. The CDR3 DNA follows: TGTGCCAGTAGTATAATGGGGACAGGCCTCGAACCCCAGCATTTT.